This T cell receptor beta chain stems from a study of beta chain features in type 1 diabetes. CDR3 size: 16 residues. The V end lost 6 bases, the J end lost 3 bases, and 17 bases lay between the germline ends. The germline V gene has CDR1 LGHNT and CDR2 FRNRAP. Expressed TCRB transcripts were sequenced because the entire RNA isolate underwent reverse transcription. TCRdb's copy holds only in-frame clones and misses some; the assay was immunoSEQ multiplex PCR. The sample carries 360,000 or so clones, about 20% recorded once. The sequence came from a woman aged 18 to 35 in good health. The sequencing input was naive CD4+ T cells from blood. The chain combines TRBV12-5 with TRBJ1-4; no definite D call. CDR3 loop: CASGTGRAPANEKLFF. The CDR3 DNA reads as TGTGCTAGTGGAACCGGGAGGGCGCCGGCTAATGAAAAACTGTTTTTT.